This TCR beta chain emerged from a study of cytomegalovirus exposure and HLA in healthy donors. With 5 bases removed from V and 1 base from J, the gap between germline ends came to 26 bases. The germline V gene encodes CDR1 MNHEY and CDR2 SMNVEV (reference sequence). The CDR3 is 19 amino acids. Study findings and constraints: Immune exposure was documented only through CMV serostatus. An analysis that was carried out later associated approximately 15,000 TCR beta sequences with HLA alleles at 0.05 false discovery rate.

It was with 60 Vbeta and 13 Jbeta primers that the PCR ran. Profiling relied on immunoSEQ multiplex PCR, and the TCRdb table lists in-frame clones only, not all of them. Of 120,000 to 150,000 clones listed, 82% are singletons. Comments on this clone: Its antigen remains unknown.

The clonotype was recovered from a middle-aged woman in good health and CMV-seronegative. The sequenced sample consisted of PBMCs. The chain recombines TRBV27 with TRBJ1-1; tentative D call: TRBD1 (5 bases). The CDR3 DNA follows: TGTGCCAGCAGTCTACGAGGACATAGACAGAGTGGCACGAACACTGAAGCTTTCTTT. Amino acids: CASSLRGHRQSGTNTEAFF.